Listed below are T cell receptor beta chains from one sample, sequenced in a study of T cells after somatic rescue of genetic block. TCRdb keeps only in-frame clones here, not all; method: immunoSEQ multiplex PCR. This sample has over 95,000 clones, with 75% to 95% found just once. The material sequenced was peripheral blood mononuclear cells (PBMCs). The receptors originated from a woman under 30. CDR3s include the opening cysteine and the closing phenylalanine or tryptophan. Fields, in order: D gene, V gene, J gene, clone size, CDR3 DNA, CDR3 protein. The D gene is left open where the match is weak. The size entry is marked missing in some rows and otherwise reads once, few, many or a size class.

d_call: TRBD1
v_call: TRBV9
j_call: TRBJ2-7
clone_size: once
cdr3_nt: TGTGCCAGCAGCGTTTCCGGGACAGGGCTGAACGAGCAGTACTTC
cdr3_aa: CASSVSGTGLNEQYF

d_call: TRBD1
v_call: TRBV7-2
j_call: TRBJ1-5
clone_size: once
cdr3_nt: TGTGCCAGCAGCACCCGACAGGGGCCGAATCAGCCCCAGCATTTT
cdr3_aa: CASSTRQGPNQPQHF

d_call: TRBD1
v_call: TRBV5-5
j_call: TRBJ1-2
clone_size: .
cdr3_nt: TGTGCCAGCCTCGGGCGCAGGGGGCGCGATGGCTACACCTTC
cdr3_aa: CASLGRRGRDGYTF

d_call: .
v_call: TRBV30
j_call: TRBJ2-7
clone_size: .
cdr3_nt: TGTGCCTGGAGCCCCGGGACAAGCTACGAGCAGTACTTC
cdr3_aa: CAWSPGTSYEQYF

d_call: .
v_call: TRBV5-1
j_call: TRBJ2-3
clone_size: .
cdr3_nt: TGCGCCAGCAGCTTGTGGGACACAGATACGCAGTATTTT
cdr3_aa: CASSLWDTDTQYF

d_call: .
v_call: TRBV5-4
j_call: TRBJ2-5
clone_size: .
cdr3_nt: TGTGCCAGCAGCTTGAACGGGGAGACCCAGTACTTC
cdr3_aa: CASSLNGETQYF

d_call: .
v_call: TRBV9
j_call: TRBJ2-5
clone_size: .
cdr3_nt: TGTGCCAGCAGCGTAGCGGGGAGGGAGACCCAGTACTTC
cdr3_aa: CASSVAGRETQYF

d_call: TRBD2
v_call: TRBV7-9
j_call: TRBJ2-3
clone_size: .
cdr3_nt: TGTGCCAGCAAGTCCGGTAGCGGGGGCCGCTACGATACGCAGTATTTT
cdr3_aa: CASKSGSGGRYDTQYF

d_call: .
v_call: TRBV19
j_call: TRBJ2-7
clone_size: .
cdr3_nt: TGTGCCAGTAGTATAGGTCGGGGGGCCGCCTACGAGCAGTACTTC
cdr3_aa: CASSIGRGAAYEQYF

d_call: TRBD1
v_call: TRBV10-3
j_call: TRBJ2-7
clone_size: .
cdr3_nt: TGTGCCATCAGTGACCATTCCGGGACAGCTACCTACGAGCAGTACTTC
cdr3_aa: CAISDHSGTATYEQYF

d_call: .
v_call: TRBV10-3
j_call: TRBJ2-5
clone_size: .
cdr3_nt: TGTGCCATCAGTACAGGGCGGGAAGAGACCCAGTACTTC
cdr3_aa: CAISTGREETQYF

d_call: .
v_call: TRBV6-1
j_call: TRBJ1-4
clone_size: .
cdr3_nt: TGTGCCAGCAGTGTAGGGGCCAGGGTAACTAATGAAAAACTGTTTTTT
cdr3_aa: CASSVGARVTNEKLFF

d_call: TRBD2
v_call: TRBV27
j_call: TRBJ2-5
clone_size: .
cdr3_nt: TGTGCCAGCAGTTTTAGCGGGGGGGCCTCAGAGACCCAGTACTTC
cdr3_aa: CASSFSGGASETQYF

d_call: TRBD1
v_call: TRBV6-5
j_call: TRBJ2-7
clone_size: .
cdr3_nt: TGTGCCAGCAGGACGACAGGGTCAGGGGAGCAGTACTTC
cdr3_aa: CASRTTGSGEQYF

d_call: TRBD1
v_call: TRBV2
j_call: TRBJ1-1
clone_size: .
cdr3_nt: TGTGCCAGTGAGCTGGACAGGGGCAACACTGAAGCTTTCTTT
cdr3_aa: CASELDRGNTEAFF

d_call: .
v_call: TRBV13
j_call: TRBJ1-3
clone_size: once
cdr3_nt: TGTGCCAGCAGCTTAAGTGGCTCGCCCTTCCGAAACACCATATATTTT
cdr3_aa: CASSLSGSPFRNTIYF

d_call: .
v_call: TRBV7-6
j_call: TRBJ2-7
clone_size: .
cdr3_nt: TGTGCCAGCAGCTTAGTAGGTGTAGGGCTCCGAGGGGAGCAGTACTTC
cdr3_aa: CASSLVGVGLRGEQYF

d_call: .
v_call: TRBV7-8
j_call: TRBJ2-7
clone_size: .
cdr3_nt: TGTGCCAGCAGCCAAGGGACGTGGCCCTACGAGCAGTACTTC
cdr3_aa: CASSQGTWPYEQYF

d_call: .
v_call: TRBV10-3
j_call: TRBJ2-5
clone_size: .
cdr3_nt: TGTGCCATCAGTTTCGGGAATCGAGAGACCCAGTACTTC
cdr3_aa: CAISFGNRETQYF

d_call: TRBD2
v_call: TRBV6-1
j_call: TRBJ2-1
clone_size: .
cdr3_nt: TGTGCCAGCAGCTCTAGCGGGGAGAACAATGAGCAGTTCTTC
cdr3_aa: CASSSSGENNEQFF

d_call: TRBD2
v_call: TRBV5-8
j_call: TRBJ2-1
clone_size: .
cdr3_nt: TGTGCCAGCAGCTTAACTAGCGGGACCTACAATGAGCAGTTCTTC
cdr3_aa: CASSLTSGTYNEQFF

d_call: .
v_call: TRBV2
j_call: TRBJ2-3
clone_size: .
cdr3_nt: TGTGCCAGCAGTGCCTACACAGATACGCAGTATTTT
cdr3_aa: CASSAYTDTQYF

d_call: .
v_call: TRBV5-1
j_call: TRBJ2-1
clone_size: .
cdr3_nt: TGCGCCAGCAGCTTGGGACTAACGGGCCACAATGAGCAGTTCTTC
cdr3_aa: CASSLGLTGHNEQFF

d_call: .
v_call: TRBV11-2
j_call: TRBJ1-1
clone_size: .
cdr3_nt: TGTGCCAGCAGCAAGACAGGTATGAACACTGAAGCTTTCTTT
cdr3_aa: CASSKTGMNTEAFF

d_call: .
v_call: TRBV6-1
j_call: TRBJ1-2
clone_size: once
cdr3_nt: TGTGCCAGCATCGGCGAGGTGCGCTACACCTTC
cdr3_aa: CASIGEVRYTF